The rows below give T cell receptor beta chains drawn from one sample of a study of blood T cells in healthy people across ages. TCRdb called the 5' RACE reads again in MiXCR, with one record for every CDR3 protein. The repertoire has over 1,500,000 distinct CDR3 sequences, around 50% of them found once; the top ten carry over 2%. The sample taken for sequencing was blood. Source of these receptors: a middle-aged woman in good health. Each CDR3 is given with its conserved first and last residue. D genes are given only for firm matches. Only part of the rows carry a size: once, few, many, or a class if the clone is expanded.

d_call: TRBD1; clone_size: .; j_call: TRBJ2-7; v_call: TRBV4-2; cdr3_aa: CASSPRDSSGEQYF; cdr3_nt: TGTGCCAGCAGCCCTCGGGACAGCTCGGGAGAGCAGTACTTC
d_call: TRBD2; clone_size: .; j_call: TRBJ2-1; v_call: TRBV2; cdr3_aa: CASGTTTGTSAHEQFF; cdr3_nt: TGTGCCAGCGGGACTACTACCGGGACTAGCGCTCATGAGCAGTTCTTC
d_call: .; clone_size: .; j_call: TRBJ1-2; v_call: TRBV18; cdr3_aa: CASSPPARQPGYGYTF; cdr3_nt: TGTGCCAGCTCACCACCGGCGAGACAACCCGGCTATGGCTACACCTTC
d_call: .; clone_size: .; j_call: TRBJ2-5; v_call: TRBV7-3; cdr3_aa: CASSPSGPMQETQYF; cdr3_nt: TGCGCCAGCAGCCCGAGTGGACCGATGCAAGAGACCCAGTACTTC
d_call: .; clone_size: many; j_call: TRBJ2-7; v_call: TRBV7-6; cdr3_aa: CASSLSQGGYEQYF; cdr3_nt: TGTGCCAGCAGCTTAAGTCAGGGTGGCTACGAGCAGTACTTC
d_call: .; clone_size: .; j_call: TRBJ2-5; v_call: TRBV11-1; cdr3_aa: CASSRPGPGAQYF; cdr3_nt: TGTGCCAGCAGTCGTCCGGGGCCGGGGGCCCAGTACTTC
d_call: .; clone_size: .; j_call: TRBJ1-2; v_call: TRBV29-1; cdr3_aa: CSVAGPGSDYGYTF; cdr3_nt: TGCAGCGTTGCCGGGCCTGGGAGTGACTATGGCTACACCTTC
d_call: TRBD2; clone_size: few; j_call: TRBJ2-1; v_call: TRBV6-5; cdr3_aa: CASSRGLAGEYNEQFF; cdr3_nt: TGTGCCAGCAGTCGGGGACTAGCGGGGGAGTACAATGAGCAGTTCTTC
d_call: .; clone_size: few; j_call: TRBJ2-7; v_call: TRBV27; cdr3_aa: CASRQTGQGYEQYF; cdr3_nt: TGTGCCAGCAGACAAACGGGACAAGGTTACGAGCAGTACTTC
d_call: .; clone_size: .; j_call: TRBJ1-6; v_call: TRBV2; cdr3_aa: CARGSSYNSPLHF; cdr3_nt: TGTGCCCGCGGGAGCTCCTATAATTCACCCCTCCACTTT
d_call: TRBD1; clone_size: few; j_call: TRBJ2-1; v_call: TRBV4-1; cdr3_aa: CASSEDRDRVHNEQFF; cdr3_nt: TGCGCCAGCAGCGAGGACCGGGACAGGGTCCATAATGAGCAGTTCTTC
d_call: .; clone_size: .; j_call: TRBJ2-1; v_call: TRBV6-5; cdr3_aa: CASSYRSSHEQFF; cdr3_nt: TGTGCCAGCAGTTACAGGTCTAGCCATGAGCAGTTCTTC
d_call: TRBD2; clone_size: few; j_call: TRBJ2-3; v_call: TRBV7-2; cdr3_aa: CASSLSGGWTDTQYF; cdr3_nt: TGTGCCAGCAGCTTAAGCGGGGGGTGGACAGATACGCAGTATTTT
d_call: .; clone_size: .; j_call: TRBJ2-2; v_call: TRBV7-2; cdr3_aa: CASSLVSGGTGELFF; cdr3_nt: TGTGCCAGCAGCTTAGTTTCAGGGGGGACCGGGGAGCTGTTTTTT
d_call: .; clone_size: few; j_call: TRBJ2-1; v_call: TRBV4-3; cdr3_aa: CASSIMAGTGNEQFF; cdr3_nt: TGCGCCAGCAGCATTATGGCGGGGACCGGGAATGAGCAGTTCTTC
d_call: .; clone_size: few; j_call: TRBJ2-1; v_call: TRBV24-1; cdr3_aa: CATSESGTHEQFF; cdr3_nt: TGTGCCACCAGTGAATCCGGGACCCACGAGCAGTTCTTC
d_call: TRBD2; clone_size: .; j_call: TRBJ2-5; v_call: TRBV15; cdr3_aa: CATSRDIGRGGQETQYF; cdr3_nt: TGTGCCACCAGCAGAGATATAGGGCGGGGGGGACAAGAGACCCAGTACTTC
d_call: TRBD1; clone_size: .; j_call: TRBJ2-1; v_call: TRBV5-1; cdr3_aa: CASSSGQGQETQFF; cdr3_nt: TGCGCCAGCAGCTCAGGACAGGGGCAAGAGACCCAGTTCTTC
d_call: .; clone_size: .; j_call: TRBJ1-1; v_call: TRBV7-2; cdr3_aa: CASSLPPSGNTEAFF; cdr3_nt: TGTGCCAGCAGCTTACCGCCGTCGGGGAACACTGAAGCTTTCTTT
d_call: .; clone_size: .; j_call: TRBJ2-3; v_call: TRBV7-2; cdr3_aa: CASSRATRGTFGTDTQYF; cdr3_nt: TGTGCCAGCAGCCGCGCGACTAGGGGAACCTTTGGCACAGATACGCAGTATTTT
d_call: TRBD2; clone_size: .; j_call: TRBJ2-1; v_call: TRBV5-1; cdr3_aa: CASKKWTSGENEQFF; cdr3_nt: TGCGCCAGCAAGAAGTGGACTAGCGGGGAAAATGAGCAGTTCTTC
d_call: .; clone_size: .; j_call: TRBJ2-7; v_call: TRBV29-1; cdr3_aa: CSVDLQGHEQYF; cdr3_nt: TGCAGCGTTGACCTACAGGGTCACGAGCAGTACTTC
d_call: .; clone_size: .; j_call: TRBJ1-5; v_call: TRBV6-5; cdr3_aa: CASSSGGDYQPQHF; cdr3_nt: TGTGCCAGCAGTTCCGGAGGGGATTATCAGCCCCAGCATTTT
d_call: TRBD1; clone_size: .; j_call: TRBJ2-3; v_call: TRBV27; cdr3_aa: CASSLGTALSTDTQYF; cdr3_nt: TGTGCCAGCAGTTTGGGGACAGCGCTGAGCACAGATACGCAGTATTTT
d_call: TRBD1; clone_size: .; j_call: TRBJ2-7; v_call: TRBV6-1; cdr3_aa: CASKGTGSEQYF; cdr3_nt: TGTGCCAGCAAAGGGACAGGGAGCGAGCAGTACTTC
d_call: .; clone_size: few; j_call: TRBJ1-5; v_call: TRBV6-2/TRBV6-3; cdr3_aa: CASSYSGVSNQPQHF; cdr3_nt: TGTGCCAGCAGTTACTCAGGGGTTAGCAATCAGCCCCAGCATTTT
d_call: TRBD1; clone_size: .; j_call: TRBJ2-7; v_call: TRBV5-6; cdr3_aa: CASSLAGRGRTFYEQYF; cdr3_nt: TGTGCCAGCAGCTTGGCAGGCAGGGGGCGAACCTTCTACGAGCAGTACTTC
d_call: .; clone_size: .; j_call: TRBJ2-2; v_call: TRBV20-1; cdr3_aa: CSATTGLTGELFF; cdr3_nt: TGCAGTGCTACGACAGGTTTAACCGGGGAGCTGTTTTTT
d_call: .; clone_size: .; j_call: TRBJ2-1; v_call: TRBV20-1; cdr3_aa: CSATKNEIAGNEQFF; cdr3_nt: TGCAGTGCTACGAAAAACGAGATAGCTGGGAATGAGCAGTTCTTC
d_call: .; clone_size: few; j_call: TRBJ2-3; v_call: TRBV6-5; cdr3_aa: CASSYSGSLGNTDTQYF; cdr3_nt: TGTGCCAGCAGTTACTCGGGTTCCCTGGGTAACACAGATACGCAGTATTTT
d_call: TRBD2; clone_size: few; j_call: TRBJ2-6; v_call: TRBV28; cdr3_aa: CASRPSGGYSGANVLTF; cdr3_nt: TGTGCCAGCCGGCCCAGCGGGGGCTACTCTGGGGCCAACGTCCTGACTTTC
d_call: .; clone_size: .; j_call: TRBJ2-2; v_call: TRBV20-1; cdr3_aa: CSARDRQGFRTGELFF; cdr3_nt: TGCAGTGCTAGAGATCGGCAGGGCTTTAGGACCGGGGAGCTGTTTTTT
d_call: .; clone_size: .; j_call: TRBJ1-1; v_call: TRBV20-1; cdr3_aa: CSAGVEAFF; cdr3_nt: TGCAGTGCGGGAGTGGAGGCTTTCTTT
d_call: TRBD1; clone_size: .; j_call: TRBJ2-4; v_call: TRBV4-2; cdr3_aa: CASSPGKGQGRNIQYF; cdr3_nt: TGTGCCAGCAGCCCCGGGAAGGGACAGGGGAGGAACATTCAGTACTTC
d_call: .; clone_size: many; j_call: TRBJ2-5; v_call: TRBV29-1; cdr3_aa: CSVGWGETQYF; cdr3_nt: TGCAGCGTTGGTTGGGGAGAGACCCAGTACTTC
d_call: .; clone_size: .; j_call: TRBJ2-7; v_call: TRBV28; cdr3_aa: CASRRVYEQYF; cdr3_nt: TGTGCCAGCAGGAGGGTCTACGAGCAGTACTTC
d_call: TRBD1; clone_size: .; j_call: TRBJ2-5; v_call: TRBV28; cdr3_aa: CASSLGDRRQETQYF; cdr3_nt: TGTGCCAGCAGTTTAGGGGACAGACGTCAAGAGACCCAGTACTTC
d_call: TRBD1; clone_size: .; j_call: TRBJ2-5; v_call: TRBV4-1; cdr3_aa: CASSHGGQGVRETQYF; cdr3_nt: TGCGCCAGCAGCCACGGCGGACAGGGGGTTCGAGAGACCCAGTACTTC
d_call: TRBD2; clone_size: few; j_call: TRBJ2-7; v_call: TRBV14; cdr3_aa: CASSQGLADYEQYF; cdr3_nt: TGTGCCAGCAGCCAAGGACTAGCGGACTACGAGCAGTACTTC
d_call: .; clone_size: .; j_call: TRBJ2-3; v_call: TRBV29-1; cdr3_aa: CSVGVPNTDTQYF; cdr3_nt: TGCAGCGTTGGGGTGCCAAACACAGATACGCAGTATTTT
d_call: .; clone_size: .; j_call: TRBJ2-5; v_call: TRBV28; cdr3_aa: CASSSPPDSYETQYF; cdr3_nt: TGTGCCAGCAGTTCCCCTCCTGATAGTTACGAGACCCAGTACTTC
d_call: .; clone_size: .; j_call: TRBJ2-7; v_call: TRBV7-2; cdr3_aa: CASSLEQGGYYEQYF; cdr3_nt: TGTGCCAGCAGCTTAGAACAGGGGGGGTACTACGAGCAGTACTTC
d_call: .; clone_size: .; j_call: TRBJ2-4; v_call: TRBV9; cdr3_aa: CASSVGGGTDIQYF; cdr3_nt: TGTGCCAGCAGCGTAGGAGGGGGGACGGACATTCAGTACTTC
d_call: .; clone_size: few; j_call: TRBJ2-5; v_call: TRBV14; cdr3_aa: CASSQLAGRQYF; cdr3_nt: TGTGCCAGCAGCCAATTGGCAGGGAGGCAGTACTTC
d_call: .; clone_size: .; j_call: TRBJ2-2; v_call: TRBV12-5; cdr3_aa: CASGLGQATGELFF; cdr3_nt: TGTGCTAGTGGTTTGGGTCAGGCCACCGGGGAGCTGTTTTTT
d_call: .; clone_size: .; j_call: TRBJ2-3; v_call: TRBV10-1; cdr3_aa: CAGSEMDTQYF; cdr3_nt: TGCGCCGGCAGTGAGATGGATACGCAGTATTTT
d_call: .; clone_size: .; j_call: TRBJ2-3; v_call: TRBV4-1; cdr3_aa: CASSQVPQGTDTQYF; cdr3_nt: TGCGCCAGCAGCCAAGTCCCCCAGGGTACAGATACGCAGTATTTT
d_call: TRBD2; clone_size: .; j_call: TRBJ2-3; v_call: TRBV6-1; cdr3_aa: CASSERVAGAGDTQYF; cdr3_nt: TGTGCCAGCAGTGAAAGAGTAGCGGGGGCGGGAGATACGCAGTATTTT
d_call: .; clone_size: .; j_call: TRBJ2-6; v_call: TRBV6-2/TRBV6-3; cdr3_aa: CASRTQGLPHSGANVLTF; cdr3_nt: TGTGCCAGCAGGACTCAGGGTCTACCCCACTCTGGGGCCAACGTCCTGACTTTC
d_call: TRBD1; clone_size: few; j_call: TRBJ1-2; v_call: TRBV6-5; cdr3_aa: CASRSQWDRGNYGYTF; cdr3_nt: TGTGCCAGCAGATCACAATGGGACAGGGGCAACTATGGCTACACCTTC
d_call: .; clone_size: .; j_call: TRBJ1-5; v_call: TRBV12-3/TRBV12-4; cdr3_aa: CASSFDSGGLSNQPQHF; cdr3_nt: TGTGCCAGCAGTTTCGATTCGGGGGGGCTCAGCAATCAGCCCCAGCATTTT
d_call: TRBD2; clone_size: .; j_call: TRBJ2-1; v_call: TRBV24-1; cdr3_aa: CATKTSGRRSEQFF; cdr3_nt: TGTGCCACGAAAACTAGCGGGAGGAGGAGTGAGCAGTTCTTC
d_call: .; clone_size: few; j_call: TRBJ2-5; v_call: TRBV7-9; cdr3_aa: CASSFNVETQYF; cdr3_nt: TGTGCCAGCAGCTTCAATGTGGAGACCCAGTACTTC
d_call: TRBD1; clone_size: .; j_call: TRBJ1-2; v_call: TRBV5-1; cdr3_aa: CASSLRQGSGYGYTF; cdr3_nt: TGCGCCAGCAGCTTGCGACAGGGGTCGGGTTATGGCTACACCTTC
d_call: .; clone_size: few; j_call: TRBJ2-3; v_call: TRBV29-1; cdr3_aa: CSAELTGTQYF; cdr3_nt: TGCAGCGCCGAATTAACCGGAACGCAGTATTTT